The next 5 T cell receptor beta chains were all read from a single sample in a study of T cells after yellow fever vaccination. TCRdb re-called the 5' RACE reads with MiXCR, one entry per CDR3 protein. Of fewer than 400,000 distinct CDR3 sequences detected, over 8.5% appear once; the ten largest clones hold about 3.3%. The sequenced sample was CD4+ T cells sorted from PBMCs, obtained 45 days after the yellow fever booster vaccination. Receptors originate from a man between 18 and 29 years old who received the YFV17D yellow fever vaccine.

The table lists this clonotype with a few counts. The V gene is TRBV6-5, the J gene TRBJ1-4; D perhaps matches TRBD1 (5 bases). The CDR3 is 17 amino acids. The V end lost 0 bases, the J end lost 8 bases, and 19 bases lay between the germline ends. Germline CDR1 reads MNHEY; CDR2 reads SVGAGI. The CDR3 DNA reads as TGTGCCAGCAGTTACTCGGATCGTGGACCGAAGGGGGAAAAACTGTTTTTT. Translating gives CASSYSDRGPKGEKLFF.

The rearrangement links TRBV5-1 to TRBJ1-4; a weak D match, TRBD1 (5 bases). CDR1 is SGHRS, CDR2 YFSETQ, per germline. Trimming took off 2 bases at V and 8 bases at J, with 19 bases between the two ends. CDR3 size: 16 residues. The CDR3 protein is CASSFLQGVDREKLFF. As DNA, the CDR3 is TGCGCCAGCAGCTTCCTGCAGGGTGTGGATCGCGAAAAACTGTTTTTT.

V gene TRBV19 combines with J gene TRBJ1-5, with 9 bases that match TRBD1. CDR3 length: 13 amino acids. The trim removed 7 bases at V and 6 bases at J, leaving 4 bases unmatched. Germline CDR1 LNHDA, CDR2 SQIVND (reference sequence). The CDR3 region has the DNA TGTGCCAGTAAATCGGACAGGGGTCAGCCCCAGCATTTT. Translation: CASKSDRGQPQHF.

The sample holds a few counts of this clonotype. V gene TRBV19 combines with J gene TRBJ1-1; D is unclear. The germline V and J ends were trimmed by 5 bases and 3 bases, with 16 bases remaining between them. The CDR3 sequence is 15 residues long. Germline assignment: CDR1 LNHDA and CDR2 SQIVND (reference sequence). In nucleotides, the CDR3 is TGTGCCAGTAGTCCTCGCGTACGTGAGGACACTGAAGCTTTCTTT. Translation: CASSPRVREDTEAFF. The variable domain in full, with the rest retrieved from reference TRBV19 and TRBJ1-1, is DGGITQSPKYLFRKEGQNVTLSCEQNLNHDAMYWYRQDPGQGLRLIYYSQIVNDFQKGDIAEGYSVSREKKESFPLTVTSAQKNPTAFYLCASSPRVREDTEAFFGQGTRLTVV.

This clonotype was seen a handful of times. The chain links TRBV7-2 to TRBJ2-2; D not certain. Germline V gene sequence: CDR1 SGHTA, CDR2 FQGNSA. V shed 5 bases and J shed 1 base, with 14 bases lying between them. The CDR3 covers 16 residues. The CDR3 sequence is CASSTRPWGNTGELFF. The CDR3, as DNA: TGTGCCAGCAGCACACGCCCCTGGGGGAACACCGGGGAGCTGTTTTTT.